This T cell receptor beta chain was sequenced for a study of blood T cells in healthy people across ages. Alongside a J-beta primer mix, a sample-barcoded 5' primer served in a second PCR lasting about 7 to 12 cycles. Each CDR3 protein is one row after TCRdb ran MiXCR on the 5' RACE reads. The sample records fewer than 800,000 distinct CDR3 sequences, approximately 49% being singletons. The V and J ends lost 5 bases and 3 bases respectively, with 16 bases between them. The CDR3 contains 15 residues. Germline-derived CDR1 and CDR2 are MNHEY and SVGEGT. Sequences were obtained from blood. The chain is built from TRBV6-2 or TRBV6-3 and TRBJ1-1, with D unclear. The receptor's source is a woman aged 55-75 years in good health. The CDR3 protein is CASSIRTGGDTEAFF. CDR3 sequence (DNA): TGTGCCAGCAGTATCCGGACGGGTGGGGACACTGAAGCTTTCTTT.